The next 27 T cell receptor beta chains were all read from a single sample in a study of metastatic and nonmetastatic thyroid tumors. TCRdb re-analyzed the PCR reads through MiXCR. The sample yields approximately 28,000 clones, around 25% seen once. The entire patient cohort was treatment-naive prior to thyroid surgery. Sequencing was performed on blood. Receptors originate from a female donor with papillary thyroid cancer or a benign thyroid nodule (not recorded which). Some clones in this sample may be carry-over from other donors' samples.

The V and J genes are TRBV13 and TRBJ1-6; a weak D match, TRBD1 (5 bases). Deletions cut 4 bases from V and 10 bases from J, with 17 bases between. This CDR3 spans 15 amino acids. Germline-derived CDR1 and CDR2 are PRHDT and FYEKMQ (reference sequence). For the CDR3, the DNA is TGTGCCAGCAGCTACTACGACAGAGCCAACTCACCCCTCCACTTT. This codes for CASSYYDRANSPLHF.

By share of the sample, this clone is medium-sized (0.01 to 0.1%). The V gene is TRBV9, the J gene TRBJ2-7; the match to TRBD1 covers 8 bases. Germline-derived CDR1 and CDR2 are SGDLS and YYNGEE. This CDR3 is built from 17 residues. V dropped 0 bases and J dropped 0; count of bases not matched to a gene: 8. The DNA of the CDR3 is TGTGCCAGCAGCGTAGGGGATCAGGGGGCAAGCTCCTACGAGCAGTACTTC. Protein product: CASSVGDQGASSYEQYF.

This sequence joins TRBV6-1 and TRBJ2-7; D tentatively fits TRBD1 or TRBD2 (6 bases each). Germline V CDR1 and CDR2: MNHNS, SASEGT. The CDR3 is made up of 15 amino acids. V shed 2 bases and J shed 7 bases, with 18 bases lying between them. CDR3 sequence reads: CASSETYGGAGEQYF. The CDR3 DNA follows: TGTGCCAGCAGTGAAACGTACGGGGGCGCGGGGGAGCAGTACTTC.

V is TRBV11-2 and J is TRBJ2-3; TRBD2 matches 16 bases. This CDR3 has 18 residues. V was pared by 5 bases and J by 5 bases, with 10 bases of the junction left unmatched. Germline V gene sequence: CDR1 SGHAT, CDR2 FQNNGV. CDR3 protein: CASSDPGLAGGPIDTQYF. As DNA, the CDR3 is TGTGCCAGCAGCGACCCGGGACTAGCGGGAGGGCCCATAGATACGCAGTATTTT.

V and J are TRBV7-2 and TRBJ2-7; the match to TRBD2 covers 13 bases. CDR1 is SGHTA and CDR2 is FQGNSA in the germline V gene. The CDR3 is 15 amino acids. The V segment lost 5 bases and the J segment 2 bases; nucleotides outside the gene matches: 3. As DNA, the CDR3 is TGTGCCAGCAGCCTAGGACTAGCGGGGGCCTACGAGCAGTACTTC. Protein: CASSLGLAGAYEQYF.

As regards this clone: A much larger clone sits a single nucleotide away, making a read error possible. The rearrangement links TRBV4-2 to TRBJ1-2; TRBD1 agrees at 9 bases. With 5 bases clipped from V and 3 bases from J, the junction kept 13 bases outside the gene matches. Germline V CDR1 and CDR2: LGHNA, YNFKEQ. There are 17 residues in the CDR3. CDR3 nucleotide sequence: TGTGCCAGCAGCAGCCTGGACAGGGGATTAGCTGACTATGGCTACACCTTC. Translating gives CASSSLDRGLADYGYTF.

The chain links TRBV28 to TRBJ2-3; tentatively, D is TRBD2 (6 bases). V lost 7 bases and J 4 bases, leaving 18 bases between the germline ends. The germline gives CDR1 MDHEN, CDR2 SYDVKM. This CDR3 has 15 residues. The CDR3 DNA sequence: TGTGCCAGCATTTTCCGTAGCGGCAGAGCAGATACGCAGTATTTT. Translating it yields CASIFRSGRADTQYF.

This clone was seen ten or more times. Other DNA variants within this sample encode the same CDR3. The rearrangement links TRBV5-4 to TRBJ1-4, with D uncertain. Germline assignment: CDR1 SGHNT and CDR2 YYREEE (reference sequence). The CDR3 consists of 13 residues. Deletions cut 1 base from V and 5 bases from J, with 6 bases between. The CDR3 sequence: CASSLQENEKLFF. The CDR3 DNA reads as TGTGCCAGCAGCTTGCAAGAGAATGAAAAACTGTTTTTT.

The V and J genes are TRBV5-6 and TRBJ2-7; D is tentatively TRBD1 or TRBD2 (7 bases each). The V gene lost 4 bases and the J gene lost 2 bases, with 16 bases spanning the gap. The germline V gene has CDR1 SGHDT and CDR2 YYEEEE. The CDR3 contains 15 residues. CDR3 sequence reads: CASSQGGTSPYEQYF. In nucleotides, the CDR3 is TGTGCCAGCAGCCAGGGGGGGACAAGTCCCTACGAGCAGTACTTC. Supplemented by reference TRBV5-6 and TRBJ2-7, the full variable domain reads DAGVTQSPTHLIKTRGQQVTLRCSPKSGHDTVSWYQQALGQGPQFIFQYYEEEERQRGNFPDRFSGHQFPNYSSELNVNALLLGDSALYLCASSQGGTSPYEQYFGPGTRLTVT.

This clone has only a few counts. V and J are TRBV6-1 and TRBJ2-3; 11 positions match TRBD2. The CDR3 consists of 14 residues. Per germline, CDR1 MNHNS and CDR2 SASEGT. V was pared by 11 bases and J by 6 bases, with 10 bases of the junction left unmatched. CDR3 nucleotides: TGTGCCGTCTTGACTAGCGGGATTGGGGATACGCAGTATTTT. Protein: CAVLTSGIGDTQYF.

This clone came up many times. V gene TRBV4-2 combines with J gene TRBJ1-5; D is uncertain. CDR1 is LGHNA and CDR2 is YNFKEQ in the germline V gene. The CDR3 runs to 14 residues. V was cut by 0 bases and J by 5 bases, with 8 bases left in between. In DNA, the CDR3 is TGTGCCAGCAGCCAAGACAGCCGAGATCAGCCCCAGCATTTT. Translating it yields CASSQDSRDQPQHF.

The J gene is TRBJ2-7, the V gene TRBV30; 7 bases fit TRBD2. V dropped 0 bases and J dropped 7; count of bases not matched to a gene: 6. Germline lookup yields CDR1 GTSNPN and CDR2 SVGIG (reference sequence). This CDR3 spans 13 amino acids. CDR3 protein: CAWSVDTGGEQYF. The CDR3 coding sequence is TGTGCCTGGAGTGTGGACACGGGGGGTGAGCAGTACTTC.

This clone was detected ten times or more. The chain recombines TRBV2 with TRBJ2-7; 8 bases line up with TRBD2. The CDR3 is 13 amino acids. Trimming removed 7 bases from V and 4 bases from J; junction bases left unmatched: 6. CDR1 SNHLY and CDR2 FYNNEI come from the germline V gene. The CDR3 loop reads CASTWTSRYEQYF. DNA of the CDR3: TGTGCCAGCACTTGGACTAGCAGGTACGAGCAGTACTTC.

This clone was recorded at least ten times. V is TRBV12-3 or TRBV12-4 and J is TRBJ2-7, with D perhaps matching TRBD1 or TRBD2 (5 bases each). The CDR3 consists of 15 residues. Trimming stripped 6 bases from V and 0 bases from J, with 15 bases between. The CDR3 loop is CASRFGGWSSYEQYF. The CDR3 DNA reads as TGTGCCAGCAGGTTTGGGGGATGGAGCTCCTACGAGCAGTACTTC.

This clone was seen a single time. The chain recombines TRBV9 with TRBJ1-3; D is unresolved. This CDR3 contains 16 residues. The V end lost 1 base, the J end lost 2 bases, and 13 bases lay between the germline ends. Germline V gene sequence: CDR1 SGDLS, CDR2 YYNGEE. This chain's CDR3 is CASSVSSGRAGNTIYF. For the CDR3, the DNA is TGTGCCAGCAGCGTATCATCGGGGAGAGCTGGAAACACCATATATTTT. Filled out from reference TRBV9 and TRBJ1-3, the complete variable domain reads DSGVTQTPKHLITATGQRVTLRCSPRSGDLSVYWYQQSLDQGLQFLIQYYNGEERAKGNILERFSAQQFPDLHSELNLSSLELGDSALYFCASSVSSGRAGNTIYFGEGSWLTVV.

The chain combines TRBV7-2 with TRBJ1-2; 7 nucleotides agree with TRBD1. V gave up 5 bases and J gave up 4 bases; unmatched junction bases: 4. Per the germline V gene, CDR1 is SGHTA and CDR2 is FQGNSA. The CDR3 runs 13 residues. CDR3: CASSPTGSYGYTF. As DNA, the CDR3 is TGTGCCAGCAGCCCGACAGGGAGCTATGGCTACACCTTC.

The chain has TRBV20-1 and TRBJ1-6; tentatively, D is TRBD1 (5 bases). The CDR3 loop spans 16 amino acids. Germline lookup yields CDR1 DFQATT and CDR2 SNEGSKA (reference sequence). V shed 0 bases and J shed 9 bases, with 18 bases lying between them. CDR3 bases: TGCAGTGCTAGAGATTTAGGAGAACAGGACGCTTCACCCCTCCACTTT. This sequence encodes CSARDLGEQDASPLHF.

At least ten counts were recorded for this clone. Within the sample, other DNA sequences also encode this same CDR3. V is TRBV28 and J is TRBJ2-7, with D uncertain. CDR1 and CDR2 (germline): MDHEN, SYDVKM. Trimming left V 4 bases short and J 6 bases short, with 16 bases between. The CDR3 covers 14 residues. CDR3 DNA: TGTGCCAGCAGTTCCCGGACCAGAGAGGTCGAGCAGTACTTC. It yields the protein CASSSRTREVEQYF.

The table lists this clone with many counts. A much larger clone differs from this one at a single base, so this may be a read error. The chain employs TRBV20-1 and TRBJ2-7, with 8 nucleotides matching TRBD2. V shed 1 base, J shed 9 bases, and the junction held 11 bases outside the gene matches. Germline values: CDR1 DFQATT, CDR2 SNEGSKA (reference sequence). This CDR3 contains 14 residues. CDR3 DNA sequence: TGCAGTGCTAGAGCAGGCGGACTAGCCGGCGGGCAGTACTTC. Translation: CSARAGGLAGGQYF.

This clone was seen more than once but under ten times. One junction end does not reproduce the germline sequence, and a read error may be involved. The chain joins TRBV6-2 or TRBV6-3 to TRBJ1-1, with a weak D call TRBD1 (5 bases). Germline CDR1 and CDR2: MNHEY and SVGEGT. The CDR3 consists of 17 residues. The CDR3 bases are TGTGCCAGCACAGCTCCGGGGCAGAACAGGATGAACACTGAAGATTTCTTT. Its protein is CASTAPGQNRMNTEDFF.

This clone occurred many times. The chain has TRBV20-1 and TRBJ2-3; no reliable D call. Per the germline V gene, CDR1 is DFQATT and CDR2 is SNEGSKA (reference sequence). This CDR3 is 13 amino acids long. V was pared by 5 bases and J by 2 bases, with 11 bases between. The CDR3 sequence is CSASRADTDTQYF. CDR3 DNA sequence: TGCAGTGCTTCTCGGGCAGACACAGATACGCAGTATTTT.

The table lists this clone with many counts. The J gene is TRBJ2-7, the V gene TRBV20-1; D unclear. Germline CDR1 is DFQATT and CDR2 is SNEGSKA (reference sequence). This CDR3 contains 13 residues. The V gene lost 1 base and the J gene lost 3 bases, with 10 bases spanning the gap. In DNA form, the CDR3 reads TGCAGTGCTAGAGGGGCAGAGAACTACGAGCAGTACTTC. Protein product: CSARGAENYEQYF.

This clone occurred a few times. This chain connects TRBV28 to TRBJ1-1; maybe TRBD1 (6 bases). Germline assignment: CDR1 MDHEN and CDR2 SYDVKM. The CDR3 runs to 13 residues. Trimming pared 7 bases from V and 4 bases from J, leaving 13 bases between. CDR3 loop: CASTGAWGTEAFF. The CDR3 coding sequence is TGTGCCAGCACGGGGGCTTGGGGCACTGAAGCTTTCTTT.

J is TRBJ1-3 and V is TRBV5-1; the match to TRBD1 covers 11 bases. The CDR3 runs to 16 residues. Germline V gene lookup returns CDR1 SGHRS and CDR2 YFSETQ. Trimming cost V 4 bases and J 4 bases; bases outside gene matches: 7. The CDR3 bases are TGCGCCAGCAGCGACGGACAGGGGGCGCGAGGAAACACCATATATTTT. Its translation: CASSDGQGARGNTIYF.

This clone was seen at least ten times. Other DNA sequences in this sample translate to the same CDR3. The V and J genes are TRBV7-8 and TRBJ1-1; D call uncertain. The CDR3 consists of 15 residues. V shed 5 bases and J shed 1 base, with 14 bases lying between them. Germline CDR1 reads SGHVS; CDR2 reads FQNEAQ. The CDR3 reads CASSILQNPNTEAFF. DNA for the CDR3: TGTGCCAGCAGCATTCTACAGAACCCGAACACTGAAGCTTTCTTT. The full variable domain, its missing parts supplied by reference TRBV7-8 and TRBJ1-1, is GAGVSQSPRYKVAKRGQDVALRCDPISGHVSLFWYQQALGQGPEFLTYFQNEAQLDKSGLPSDRFFAERPEGSVSTLKIQRTQQEDSAVYLCASSILQNPNTEAFFGQGTRLTVV.

In its sample, this clone was seen many times. The rearrangement joins TRBV11-1 to TRBJ2-3, with no clear D. CDR1 is SGHAT and CDR2 is FQDESV in the germline V gene (reference sequence). This CDR3 has 15 amino acids. Between the trimmed V and J ends, which lost 2 bases and 0 bases, there was a span of 9 bases. CDR3 nucleotides: TGTGCCAGCAGCTTAAGTGTCCCTAGCACAGATACGCAGTATTTT. Translating gives CASSLSVPSTDTQYF.

In its sample, this clone was seen many times. The V gene is TRBV4-2, the J gene TRBJ1-1; D may be TRBD1 (5 bases). The germline V gene has CDR1 LGHNA and CDR2 YNFKEQ. Between the trimmed V and J ends, which lost 1 base and 2 bases, there was a span of 8 bases. The CDR3 loop spans 14 amino acids. CDR3 region: CASSQGQLNTEAFF. CDR3 DNA sequence: TGTGCCAGCAGCCAAGGACAGTTAAACACTGAAGCTTTCTTT.